The sequence of this T cell receptor (beta chain) was determined in a study of cytomegalovirus exposure and HLA in healthy donors. Use of 60 Vbeta and 13 Jbeta primers characterized the PCR. Profiled with immunoSEQ multiplex PCR; TCRdb holds only in-frame clones, not every one. The sample lists more than 150,000 clones; 87% were seen once. This CDR3 spans 14 amino acids. Germline assignment: CDR1 SEHNR and CDR2 FQNEAQ (reference sequence). Trimming removed 4 bases at V and 7 bases at J, with 16 bases between. The rearrangement uses TRBV7-9 and TRBJ1-2; no clear D gene. The sequencing sample was made of PBMCs. The receptor was isolated from a girl less than two years old in good health and CMV-seronegative. CDR3 region: CASSSPAERSGYTF. The CDR3 DNA reads TGTGCCAGCAGCTCTCCCGCGGAAAGGAGTGGCTACACCTTC. Supplemented by reference TRBV7-9 and TRBJ1-2, the full variable domain reads DTGVSQNPRHKITKRGQNVTFRCDPISEHNRLYWYRQTLGQGPEFLTYFQNEAQLEKSRLLSDRFSAERPKGSFSTLEIQRTEQGDSAMYLCASSSPAERSGYTFGSGTRLTVV.